The clone carrying this T cell receptor (beta chain) was recorded at least ten times. Antigen specificity is unknown. This specimen belongs to a study of spatial heterogeneity in lung cancer. Study-wide context: Mean representation of each unique TCR and UMI combination in the raw reads exceeded 8.5 occurrences.

Trimming left V 5 bases short and J 5 bases short, with 5 bases between. Germline CDR1 is MGHDK and CDR2 is SYGVNS. The CDR3 has 11 residues. The sample's time point: sample taken at primary tumor resection. The donors were some 70 patients with non-small cell lung cancer that was early-stage and untreated. TCRdb re-analysed the 5' RACE reads in MiXCR, keeping a single row per CDR3 protein. The sample gives under 14,000 distinct CDR3 sequences, 6% to 9.5% of which show up once; around a fifth is in the top ten. Study results and caveats: Tracking of tumor mutation counts was seen in expanded intratumoral alpha and beta TCR counts.

V is TRBV25-1 and J is TRBJ2-3; D gene uncertain. This TCR was recovered from a female donor with early-stage non-small cell lung cancer. This sample comprised lung tumor tissue, obtained at surgery. The CDR3 spells CASSPLDTQYF. The CDR3 coding sequence is TGTGCCAGCAGTCCACTAGATACGCAGTATTTT.